This entry describes one TCR beta chain. This clonotype was observed a handful of times. Its specific antigen is unknown. Within one base of it there is no much larger clone, and no base qualities were kept. The data belong to a study of human T cells and chemical hapten exposure (dated by TCRdb to about 2021). About the full investigation: For sensitization, 2% DPC in acetone was applied to a roughly 2 cm by roughly 2 cm area of upper inner arm skin. Throughout the roughly 25-week study period, patients were also given weekly therapeutic DPC doses on the scalp. Patch tests used Finn chambers with 0.01% DPC on the upper back, scored after 6 days by International Contact Dermatitis Research Group standards. Alopecia areata with under or over 50% scalp involvement, alopecia totalis and alopecia universalis were represented in the patient cohort, which was mostly female. Libraries were pooled for sequencing, and variation in per-sample TCR yields was attributed mainly to small differences in library volumes within the pool. In alopecia patients, the study followed how the peripheral blood TCR repertoire changed in vivo over primary and secondary sensitization to diphenylcyclopropenone (DPC), a hapten. Blood was sampled from patients pre-sensitization (week 0) and at 2, 6 and about 24 weeks after DPC sensitization. For TCR sequencing, blood came from approximately 29 alopecia patients at anywhere from one to four time points (pre-sensitization, 2, 6 and 24 weeks).

A distance of 8 bases separates the germline ends of V and J, which lose 4 bases and 4 bases respectively. Reading from cysteine to phenylalanine, the CDR3 counts 11 amino acids. The kept DNA is CDR3 alone, 33 bases in frame from the first base. The germline V gene sets CDR1 to SQVTM and CDR2 to ANQGSEA. Interpreted using the paper, the time point label stands for: patch test 2, 6 weeks after DPC sensitization. This specimen's treatment or condition label, per the study, means: therapeutic diphenylcyclopropenone sensitization with weekly scalp DPC. At each patch-test visit, blood was drawn before the patch test was applied. To be eligible, patients had to be aged 18 to 70, diagnosed with alopecia and judged suitable for DPC therapy, while pregnant patients were excluded. Total RNA was extracted from unfractionated whole blood collected in Tempus Blood RNA tubes. Results the study describes overall, beyond this receptor: Alopecia, a presumed autoimmune disease, was present in all patients, so the immune response of the patients might differ from that of healthy individuals. DPC sensitization did not change how many TCRs were above 1 in 1000 frequency, and no evidence was found of alterations in global repertoire structure. Repeated subsampling changed both the strength of the expansion versus patch-test correlation and the threshold at which the correlation became significant. Patch test score was positively correlated with the number of PT1 expanded TCRs, with significance at thresholds 8, 16 and 32 but not at 4. Significantly more large CDR3 similarity clusters were formed by expanded TCRs than by pre-sensitization or healthy control sets, consistent with antigen-driven responses.

Library creation used RACE. The sequencing machine was a NextSeq 500. Library preparation attached unique molecular identifiers to individual cDNA molecules for quantitative, reproducible TCR counting. Both TCR alpha and TCR beta chains were sequenced from each blood RNA sample. The source study handled its data this way. The median number of TCRs per sample was around 96,000, ranging from about 20,000 to 700,000. The Decombinator software suite was used to annotate the V, J and CDR3 of the TCR reads. For PS versus PT1 abundance plots, all samples were subsampled to the same number of TCRs (28,000). Expanded TCRs were defined as absent before sensitization and observed at least eight times at the 2-week time point. The public reads were reanalyzed by TCRdb: fastp trimming at Q25, MiXCR alignment, in-frame beta chains only. Rows merge per CDR3 protein into single entries with the most common DNA and genes. The V and J calls and clone size come from TCRdb's table, not from the authors' own analysis. Across this sample there are some 81,000 distinct CDR3 sequences, with around a tenth seen only once. The ten largest clones take up roughly 1.6% of the sample.

This receptor was obtained from a man aged 18-30 years with alopecia areata. Some clones in this sample may be carry-over from other donors' samples. The sample consisted of whole blood, taken in connection with sensitization to the hapten diphenylcyclopropenone (DPC). This chain is built from TRBV29-1 and TRBJ2-7; a confident D gene designation cannot be given. Here is the DNA: TGCAGCGTTGCGGCCAAATACGAGCAGTACTTC. Translation gives CSVAAKYEQYF.